Listed below are T cell receptor beta chains from one sample, sequenced in a study of T-cell reconstitution after alpha-beta-depleted transplantation in children. TCRdb re-called the PCR reads through MiXCR, storing one row per CDR3 protein. Found here are about 830,000 distinct CDR3 sequences, roughly 16% of them singletons; the top ten hold approximately 5%. The sample here was PBMCs, mostly from graft donor cells, taken 360 days after TCRalphabeta/CD19-depleted stem cell transplant. These receptors were obtained from a male patient younger than 18 who had a stem cell transplant for acute lymphoblastic leukemia, so the T cells may come from the graft donor. The CDR3 runs from the conserved cysteine through the conserved F or W. Each record gives: D gene, clone size, V gene, J gene, CDR3 protein, CDR3 DNA. A D gene is named only where the DNA matches it firmly. Size is omitted from some rows. Given values are once, few, many or a class for expanded clones.

d_gene: TRBD2
abundance: NA
v_gene: TRBV2
j_gene: TRBJ2-7
CDR3aa: CASSILAGPHEQYF
CDR3nt: TGTGCCAGCAGTATACTAGCGGGACCCCACGAGCAGTACTTC

d_gene: NA
abundance: NA
v_gene: TRBV6-1
j_gene: TRBJ1-1
CDR3aa: CASSPTVMNTEAFF
CDR3nt: TGTGCCAGCAGTCCTACAGTTATGAACACTGAAGCTTTCTTT

d_gene: TRBD2
abundance: NA
v_gene: TRBV9
j_gene: TRBJ2-3
CDR3aa: CASSVSGRGGTDTQYF
CDR3nt: TGTGCCAGCAGCGTTAGCGGGAGGGGGGGCACAGATACGCAGTATTTT

d_gene: TRBD1
abundance: few
v_gene: TRBV6-5
j_gene: TRBJ2-7
CDR3aa: CASNWDRESYEQYF
CDR3nt: TGTGCCAGCAATTGGGACAGGGAATCCTACGAGCAGTACTTC

d_gene: TRBD2
abundance: few
v_gene: TRBV12-3/TRBV12-4
j_gene: TRBJ2-1
CDR3aa: CASSPIGLAVNNEQFF
CDR3nt: TGTGCCAGCAGTCCCATCGGACTAGCGGTAAACAATGAGCAGTTCTTC

d_gene: TRBD1
abundance: NA
v_gene: TRBV5-1
j_gene: TRBJ2-1
CDR3aa: CASSAPQGTASYNEQFF
CDR3nt: TGCGCCAGCAGCGCTCCACAGGGGACGGCGTCCTACAATGAGCAGTTCTTC

d_gene: TRBD2
abundance: few
v_gene: TRBV12-3/TRBV12-4
j_gene: TRBJ2-1
CDR3aa: CASSSTSGPHNEQFF
CDR3nt: TGTGCCAGCAGTTCGACTAGCGGGCCCCACAATGAGCAGTTCTTC

d_gene: NA
abundance: many
v_gene: TRBV7-3
j_gene: TRBJ2-5
CDR3aa: CASSFGASAVETQYF
CDR3nt: TGTGCCAGCAGCTTTGGGGCTAGCGCTGTGGAGACCCAGTACTTC

d_gene: TRBD1
abundance: NA
v_gene: TRBV4-1
j_gene: TRBJ1-2
CDR3aa: CASSSGQGGDGYTF
CDR3nt: TGCGCCAGCAGCTCGGGACAGGGAGGGGATGGCTACACCTTC

d_gene: NA
abundance: NA
v_gene: TRBV20-1
j_gene: TRBJ2-1
CDR3aa: CSATRANAYNEQFF
CDR3nt: TGCAGTGCTACCCGGGCTAACGCCTACAATGAGCAGTTCTTC

d_gene: TRBD2
abundance: NA
v_gene: TRBV27
j_gene: TRBJ2-7
CDR3aa: CASSLRGGRTFSYEQYF
CDR3nt: TGTGCCAGCAGTTTAAGGGGCGGGAGGACGTTCTCCTACGAGCAGTACTTC

d_gene: NA
abundance: NA
v_gene: TRBV5-1
j_gene: TRBJ2-3
CDR3aa: CASSYERSADTQYF
CDR3nt: TGCGCCAGCAGCTATGAACGGTCGGCAGATACGCAGTATTTT

d_gene: NA
abundance: NA
v_gene: TRBV7-3
j_gene: TRBJ2-2
CDR3aa: CASSLRVFDGELFF
CDR3nt: TGTGCCAGCAGCTTAAGGGTTTTTGACGGGGAGCTGTTTTTT

d_gene: NA
abundance: NA
v_gene: TRBV12-3/TRBV12-4
j_gene: TRBJ2-4
CDR3aa: CASTTRLGEQNIQYF
CDR3nt: TGTGCCAGCACCACCCGGCTAGGGGAGCAAAACATTCAGTACTTC

d_gene: NA
abundance: few
v_gene: TRBV29-1
j_gene: TRBJ1-3
CDR3aa: CSAEGPIRSGNTIYF
CDR3nt: TGCAGCGCAGAGGGGCCAATCCGCTCTGGAAACACCATATATTTT

d_gene: TRBD2
abundance: many
v_gene: TRBV7-6
j_gene: TRBJ2-1
CDR3aa: CASSPRTSGSSYNEQFF
CDR3nt: TGTGCCAGCAGCCCCCGGACTAGCGGGAGCTCCTACAATGAGCAGTTCTTC

d_gene: NA
abundance: many
v_gene: TRBV7-6
j_gene: TRBJ2-7
CDR3aa: CASSSAPYYEQYF
CDR3nt: TGTGCCAGCAGCTCCGCCCCGTACTACGAGCAGTACTTC

d_gene: NA
abundance: many
v_gene: TRBV29-1
j_gene: TRBJ2-6
CDR3aa: CSVMDGANVLTF
CDR3nt: TGCAGCGTGATGGATGGGGCCAACGTCCTGACTTTC

d_gene: NA
abundance: few
v_gene: TRBV5-6
j_gene: TRBJ2-5
CDR3aa: CASSLEVMATGGETQYF
CDR3nt: TGTGCCAGCAGCTTGGAGGTTATGGCCACCGGTGGGGAGACCCAGTACTTC

d_gene: NA
abundance: NA
v_gene: TRBV5-6
j_gene: TRBJ2-1
CDR3aa: CASCPLGALFDEQFF
CDR3nt: TGTGCCAGCTGTCCGTTGGGGGCTTTGTTCGATGAGCAGTTCTTC